These 5 T cell receptor beta chains were sequenced from one sample in a study of blood T cell repertoires in COVID-19. Here immunoSEQ multiplex PCR was the method, and the copy in TCRdb shows in-frame clones only, minus some. The sample lists about 300,000 clones; around 86% were seen once. Specimen: PBMCs or T cells enriched from blood (not recorded which). These receptors originate from a man aged 30-40 years who had recovered from COVID-19.

This clone was seen a handful of times. This rearrangement joins TRBV11-2 to TRBJ2-7; 9 bases map to TRBD2. The CDR3 runs to 18 residues. The junction had 16 bases not matched to a gene; V was cut back by 4 bases and J by 3 bases. The germline V gene has CDR1 SGHAT and CDR2 FQNNGV. This CDR3 is CASSYSGLAGLLNYEQYF. For the CDR3, the DNA is TGTGCCAGCAGCTACAGCGGTCTAGCGGGGCTCTTAAACTACGAGCAGTACTTC.

Written as DNA, the CDR3 is TGTGCCAGCAAAGAGGGAACGGATCAGCCCCAGCATTTT. This codes for CASKEGTDQPQHF. This rearrangement joins TRBV6-5 to TRBJ1-5; D is ambiguous. Trimming stripped 7 bases from V and 5 bases from J, with 12 bases between. This CDR3 contains 13 residues. Germline-derived CDR1 and CDR2 are MNHEY and SVGAGI.

V gene TRBV5-6 combines with J gene TRBJ2-4; TRBD2 agrees at 15 bases. V trimming: 3 bases; J trimming: 7 bases; junction bases outside the gene matches: 8. Germline CDR1 SGHDT, CDR2 YYEEEE. This CDR3 is 17 amino acids long. CDR3 nucleotide sequence: TGTGCCAGCAGCTCTCGGACTAGCGGGAGGGCCGGGAACATTCAGTACTTC. Its translation is CASSSRTSGRAGNIQYF. The full variable domain, with the rest looked up from reference TRBV5-6 and TRBJ2-4, is DAGVTQSPTHLIKTRGQQVTLRCSPKSGHDTVSWYQQALGQGPQFIFQYYEEEERQRGNFPDRFSGHQFPNYSSELNVNALLLGDSALYLCASSSRTSGRAGNIQYFGAGTRLSVL.

J is TRBJ1-1 and V is TRBV18, with D unclear. Trimming stripped 3 bases from V and 4 bases from J, with 9 bases between. The CDR3 contains 13 residues. CDR1 is KGHSH, CDR2 LQKENI, per germline. CDR3 sequence reads: CASSPFEGTEAFF. The DNA for the CDR3 is TGTGCCAGCTCACCGTTCGAGGGCACTGAAGCTTTCTTT.

This chain uses TRBV27 with TRBJ1-2; 9 bases are shared with TRBD1. Germline lookup yields CDR1 MNHEY and CDR2 SMNVEV (reference sequence). The CDR3 runs 14 residues. V shed 2 bases and J 8 bases; nucleotides not matched to a gene: 6. In DNA, the CDR3 is TGTGCCAGCAGTTTAACCCGGACAGGGGACGGCTACACCTTC. Protein product: CASSLTRTGDGYTF.